One sample yielded the 2 T cell receptor beta chains listed below, sequenced in a study of control samples from healthy donors and cancer patients. Method: immunoSEQ multiplex PCR; TCRdb's copy keeps in-frame clones and lacks some. The repertoire holds around 100,000 clones, with less than 90% as singletons. Sequencing used blood. Source of these receptors: a woman in her forties or fifties in good health.

This clone was seen a handful of times. The chain couples TRBV7-6 to TRBJ2-5; D might be TRBD2 (5 bases). V dropped 2 bases and J dropped 2 bases, with 9 bases sitting between them. The CDR3 is made up of 14 amino acids. Germline CDR1 is SGHVS and CDR2 is FNYEAQ. In DNA, the CDR3 is TGTGCCAGCAGCTTATGGAGGAGTCAAGAGACCCAGTACTTC. As protein: CASSLWRSQETQYF.

V usage is TRBV29-1 and J usage is TRBJ1-1; D is unresolved. The V end was cut by 5 bases, the J end by 7 bases, with 8 bases between. CDR1 is SQVTM, CDR2 ANQGSEA, per germline. This CDR3 spans 10 amino acids. The CDR3 loop is CSVQQIEAFF. CDR3 nucleotide sequence: TGCAGCGTTCAGCAGATTGAAGCTTTCTTT.